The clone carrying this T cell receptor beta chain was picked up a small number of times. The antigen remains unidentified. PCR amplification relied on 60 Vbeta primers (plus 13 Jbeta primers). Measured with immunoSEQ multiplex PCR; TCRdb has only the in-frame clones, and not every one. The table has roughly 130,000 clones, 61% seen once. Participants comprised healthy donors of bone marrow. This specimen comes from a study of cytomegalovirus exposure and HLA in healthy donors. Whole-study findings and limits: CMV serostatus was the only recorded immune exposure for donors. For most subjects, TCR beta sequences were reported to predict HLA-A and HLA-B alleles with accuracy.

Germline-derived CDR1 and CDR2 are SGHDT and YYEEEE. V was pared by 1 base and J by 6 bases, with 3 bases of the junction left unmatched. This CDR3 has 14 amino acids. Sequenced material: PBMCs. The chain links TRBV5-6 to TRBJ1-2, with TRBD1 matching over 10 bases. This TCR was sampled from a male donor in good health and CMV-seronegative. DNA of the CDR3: TGTGCCAGCAGCTTGAGACAGGGGGCTAATGGCTACACCTTC. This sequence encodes CASSLRQGANGYTF.